This T cell receptor (beta chain) was sequenced during a study of blood T cell repertoires in COVID-19. The V segment lost 3 bases and the J segment 7 bases; nucleotides outside the gene matches: 9. The CDR3 totals 17 residues. In germline, CDR1 is KGHSH, CDR2 LQKENI. The table came from immunoSEQ multiplex PCR; TCRdb's copy has only in-frame clones and leaves some out. Of about 320,000 clones in the sample, around 90% were seen once. Material: PBMCs or T cells enriched from blood (not recorded which). This chain joins TRBV18 and TRBJ2-5, with 15 bases that match TRBD2. The receptor was derived from a man aged 55-75 years who had recovered from COVID-19. The CDR3 region is CASSPTGTSGRFGTQYF. DNA of the CDR3: TGTGCCAGCTCACCGACGGGGACTAGCGGGAGGTTTGGGACCCAGTACTTC.